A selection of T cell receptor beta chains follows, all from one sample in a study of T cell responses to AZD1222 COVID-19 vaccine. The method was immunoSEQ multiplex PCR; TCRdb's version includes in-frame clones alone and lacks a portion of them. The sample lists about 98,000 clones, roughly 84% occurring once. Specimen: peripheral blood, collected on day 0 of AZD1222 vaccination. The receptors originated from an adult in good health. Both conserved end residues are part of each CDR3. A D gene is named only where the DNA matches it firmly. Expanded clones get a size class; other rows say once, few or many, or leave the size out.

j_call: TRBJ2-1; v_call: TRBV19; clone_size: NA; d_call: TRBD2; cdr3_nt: TGTGCCAGTAGTAGCGGGAGTGTCTACAATGAGCAGTTCTTC; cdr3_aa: CASSSGSVYNEQFF
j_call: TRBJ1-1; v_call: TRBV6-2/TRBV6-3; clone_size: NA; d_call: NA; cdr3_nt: TGTGCCAGCAGCCATTGGAACACTGAAGCTTTCTTT; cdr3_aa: CASSHWNTEAFF
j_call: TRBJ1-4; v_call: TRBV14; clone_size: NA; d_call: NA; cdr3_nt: TGTGCCAGCAGCCAAGAGCCGGGATTTAATGAAAAACTGTTTTTT; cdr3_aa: CASSQEPGFNEKLFF
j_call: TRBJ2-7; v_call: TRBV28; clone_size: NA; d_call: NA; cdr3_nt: TGTGCCAGCACCCTAGGTACCTACGAGCAGTACTTC; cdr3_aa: CASTLGTYEQYF
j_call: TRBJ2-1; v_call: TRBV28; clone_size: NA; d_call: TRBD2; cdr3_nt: TGTGCCAGCAGTTCCAGCGGGAGGTACAATGAGCAGTTCTTC; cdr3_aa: CASSSSGRYNEQFF
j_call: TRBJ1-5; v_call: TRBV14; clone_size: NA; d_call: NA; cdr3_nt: TGTGCCAGCAGCCAACAGGAATTCGATAGCAATCAGCCCCAGCATTTT; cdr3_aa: CASSQQEFDSNQPQHF
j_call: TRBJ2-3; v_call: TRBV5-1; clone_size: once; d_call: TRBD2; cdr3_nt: TGCGCCAGCAGCTCCGGACTAGCGGGGGGGACTAGCACAGATACGCAGTATTTT; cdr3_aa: CASSSGLAGGTSTDTQYF
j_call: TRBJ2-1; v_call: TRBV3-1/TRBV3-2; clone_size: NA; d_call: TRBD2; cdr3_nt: TGTGCCAGCACGGAGGGTGCTAGCGGGAGTAATGAGCAGTTCTTC; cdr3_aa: CASTEGASGSNEQFF
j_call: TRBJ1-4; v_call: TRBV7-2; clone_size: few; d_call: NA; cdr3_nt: TGTGCCAGCAGCTACGGGACAACTAATGAAAAACTGTTTTTT; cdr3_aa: CASSYGTTNEKLFF
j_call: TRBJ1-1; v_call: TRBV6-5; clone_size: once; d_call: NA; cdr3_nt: TGTGCCAGCACCACCGGGGCGAGGAACACTGAAGCTTTCTTT; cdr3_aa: CASTTGARNTEAFF
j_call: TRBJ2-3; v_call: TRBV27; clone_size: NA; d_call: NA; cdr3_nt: TGTGCCAGCAGTTTAAAGGCACATAGCACAGATACGCAGTATTTT; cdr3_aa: CASSLKAHSTDTQYF